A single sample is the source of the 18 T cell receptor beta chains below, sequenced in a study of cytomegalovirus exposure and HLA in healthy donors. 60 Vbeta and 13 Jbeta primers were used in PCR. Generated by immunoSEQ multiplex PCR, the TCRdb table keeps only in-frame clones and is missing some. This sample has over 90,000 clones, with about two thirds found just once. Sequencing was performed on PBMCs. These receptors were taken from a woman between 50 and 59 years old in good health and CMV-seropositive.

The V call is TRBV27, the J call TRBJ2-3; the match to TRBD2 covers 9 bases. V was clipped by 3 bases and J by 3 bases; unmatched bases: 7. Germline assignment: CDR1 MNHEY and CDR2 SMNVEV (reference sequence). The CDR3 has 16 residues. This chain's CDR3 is CASSFIAGGVTDTQYF. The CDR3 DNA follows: TGTGCCAGCAGTTTTATCGCGGGGGGGGTGACAGATACGCAGTATTTT.

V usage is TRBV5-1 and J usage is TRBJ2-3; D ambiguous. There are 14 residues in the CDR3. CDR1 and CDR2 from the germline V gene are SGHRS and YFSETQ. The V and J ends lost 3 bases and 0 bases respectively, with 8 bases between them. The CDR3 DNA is TGCGCCAGCAGCTCCCTCCTAAGCACAGATACGCAGTATTTT. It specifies CASSSLLSTDTQYF.

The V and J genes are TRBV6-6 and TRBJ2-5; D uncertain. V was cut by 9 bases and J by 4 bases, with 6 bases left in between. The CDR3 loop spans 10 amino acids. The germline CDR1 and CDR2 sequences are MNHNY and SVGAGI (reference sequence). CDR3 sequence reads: CASAGETQYF. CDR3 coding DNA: TGTGCCAGTGCCGGAGAGACCCAGTACTTC.

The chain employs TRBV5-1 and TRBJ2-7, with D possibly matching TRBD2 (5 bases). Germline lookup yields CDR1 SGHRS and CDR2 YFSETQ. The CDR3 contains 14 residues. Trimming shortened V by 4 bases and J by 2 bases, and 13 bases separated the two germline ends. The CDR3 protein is CASSTTPGTYEQYF. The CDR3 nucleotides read TGCGCCAGCAGCACGACCCCCGGGACCTACGAGCAGTACTTC. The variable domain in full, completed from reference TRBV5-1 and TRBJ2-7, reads KAGVTQTPRYLIKTRGQQVTLSCSPISGHRSVSWYQQTPGQGLQFLFEYFSETQRNKGNFPGRFSGRQFSNSRSEMNVSTLELGDSALYLCASSTTPGTYEQYFGPGTRLTVT.

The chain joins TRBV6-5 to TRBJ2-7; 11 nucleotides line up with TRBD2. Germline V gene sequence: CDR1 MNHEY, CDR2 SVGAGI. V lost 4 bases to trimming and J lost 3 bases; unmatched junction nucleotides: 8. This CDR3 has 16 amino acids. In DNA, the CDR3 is TGTGCCAGCAGTTTAACTAGCGGGGGAAGACACTACGAGCAGTACTTC. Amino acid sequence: CASSLTSGGRHYEQYF.

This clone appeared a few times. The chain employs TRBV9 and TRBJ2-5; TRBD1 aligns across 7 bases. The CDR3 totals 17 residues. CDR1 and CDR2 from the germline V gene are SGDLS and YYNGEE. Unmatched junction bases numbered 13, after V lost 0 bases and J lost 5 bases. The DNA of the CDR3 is TGTGCCAGCAGCGTAGATCCGTCCGGGACAGCTATGGAGACCCAGTACTTC. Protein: CASSVDPSGTAMETQYF.

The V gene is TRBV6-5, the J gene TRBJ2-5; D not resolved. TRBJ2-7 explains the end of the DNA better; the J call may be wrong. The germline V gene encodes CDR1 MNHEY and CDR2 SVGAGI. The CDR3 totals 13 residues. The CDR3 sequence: CASSSSDSYEQYF. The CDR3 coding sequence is TGTGCCAGCAGTTCCAGCGACTCCTACGAGCAGTACTTC.

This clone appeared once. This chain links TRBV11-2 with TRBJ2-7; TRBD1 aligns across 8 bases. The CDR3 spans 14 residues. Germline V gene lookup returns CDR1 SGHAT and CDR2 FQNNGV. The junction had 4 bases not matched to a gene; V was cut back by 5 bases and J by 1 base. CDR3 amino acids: CASSPTGASYEQYF. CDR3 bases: TGTGCCAGCAGCCCGACAGGGGCTTCCTACGAGCAGTACTTC. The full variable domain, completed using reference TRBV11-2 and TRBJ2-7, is EAGVAQSPRYKIIEKRQSVAFWCNPISGHATLYWYQQILGQGPKLLIQFQNNGVVDDSQLPKDRFSAERLKGVDSTLKIQPAKLEDSAVYLCASSPTGASYEQYFGPGTRLTVT.

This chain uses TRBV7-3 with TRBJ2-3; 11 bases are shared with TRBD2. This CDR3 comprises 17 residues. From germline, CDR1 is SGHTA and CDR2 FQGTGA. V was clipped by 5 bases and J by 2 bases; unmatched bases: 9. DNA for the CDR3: TGTGCCAGCAGCCGAACAGGGACTAGCGGTCCCACAGATACGCAGTATTTT. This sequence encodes CASSRTGTSGPTDTQYF.

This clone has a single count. CDR3 DNA: TGTGCCAGCAGCCCGGACCGGGGAAACTGGGAGACCCAGTACTTC. As protein: CASSPDRGNWETQYF. The chain links TRBV7-9 to TRBJ2-5; D might be TRBD2 (5 bases). CDR3 length equals 15 residues. V was trimmed by 5 bases and J by 5 bases, leaving 18 bases between them. Per germline, CDR1 SEHNR and CDR2 FQNEAQ (reference sequence).

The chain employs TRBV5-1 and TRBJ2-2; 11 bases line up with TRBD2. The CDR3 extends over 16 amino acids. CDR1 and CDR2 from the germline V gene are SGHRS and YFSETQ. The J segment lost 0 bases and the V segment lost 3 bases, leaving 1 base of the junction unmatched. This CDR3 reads CASSSTSGANTGELFF. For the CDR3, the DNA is TGCGCCAGCAGCTCGACTAGCGGGGCGAACACCGGGGAGCTGTTTTTT.

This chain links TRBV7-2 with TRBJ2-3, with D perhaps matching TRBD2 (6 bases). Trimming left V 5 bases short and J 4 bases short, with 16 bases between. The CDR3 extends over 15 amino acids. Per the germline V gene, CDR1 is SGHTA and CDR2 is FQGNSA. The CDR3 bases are TGTGCCAGCAGCCCTCGCCGGAGGGACGCAGATACGCAGTATTTT. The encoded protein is CASSPRRRDADTQYF.

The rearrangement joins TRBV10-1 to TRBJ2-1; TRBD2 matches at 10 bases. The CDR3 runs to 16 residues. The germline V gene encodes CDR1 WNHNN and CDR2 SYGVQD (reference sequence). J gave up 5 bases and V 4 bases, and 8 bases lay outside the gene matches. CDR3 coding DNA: TGCGCCAGCAGTGGGACTAGCGGTTTGAGGAACAATGAGCAGTTCTTC. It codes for CASSGTSGLRNNEQFF.

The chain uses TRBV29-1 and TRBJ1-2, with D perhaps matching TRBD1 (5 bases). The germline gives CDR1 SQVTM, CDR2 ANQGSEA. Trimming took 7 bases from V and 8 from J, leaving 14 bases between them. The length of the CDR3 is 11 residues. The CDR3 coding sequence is TGCAGCGCCTCGGGGGGAGAAGGCTACACCTTC. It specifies CSASGGEGYTF.

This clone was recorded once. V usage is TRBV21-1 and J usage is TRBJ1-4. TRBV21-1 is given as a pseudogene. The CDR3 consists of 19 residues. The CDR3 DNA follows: TGTGCCAGCAGCAAAGTCGAGGACCCTGTCCGGGGGGACGATGAAAAACTGTTTTTT. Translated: CASSKVEDPVRGDDEKLFF.

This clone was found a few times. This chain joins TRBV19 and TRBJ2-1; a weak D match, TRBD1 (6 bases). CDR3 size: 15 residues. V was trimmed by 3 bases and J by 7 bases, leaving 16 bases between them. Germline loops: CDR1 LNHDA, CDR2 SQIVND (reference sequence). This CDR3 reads CASSIGNRAGNEQFF. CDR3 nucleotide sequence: TGTGCCAGTAGTATCGGGAACAGGGCTGGGAATGAGCAGTTCTTC.

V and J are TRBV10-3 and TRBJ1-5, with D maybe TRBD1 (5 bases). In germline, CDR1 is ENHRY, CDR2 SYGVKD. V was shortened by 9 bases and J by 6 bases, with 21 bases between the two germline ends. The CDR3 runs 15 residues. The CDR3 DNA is TGTGCCATATCCCGGGGGGACGGGGTTAGTCAGCCCCAGCATTTT. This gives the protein CAISRGDGVSQPQHF.

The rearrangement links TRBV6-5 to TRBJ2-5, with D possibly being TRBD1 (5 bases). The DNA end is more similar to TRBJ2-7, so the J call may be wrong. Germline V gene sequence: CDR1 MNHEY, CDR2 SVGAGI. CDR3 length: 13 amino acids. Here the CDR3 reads CASSFLRGYEQYF. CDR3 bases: TGTGCCAGCAGTTTTTTAAGGGGCTACGAGCAGTACTTC.